These 26 T cell receptor beta chains share one sample of origin, sequenced in a study of blood T cell repertoires in COVID-19. Clones were sequenced by immunoSEQ multiplex PCR, and TCRdb holds only the in-frame ones, with some missing. The sample contains some 100,000 clones, around 93% of which appear only once. Sequences were obtained from peripheral blood. These receptors were obtained from a man in his fifties with acute or convalescent COVID-19.

The rearrangement joins TRBV5-6 to TRBJ1-2, with D tentatively TRBD1 (5 bases). The germline gives CDR1 SGHDT, CDR2 YYEEEE. V shed 0 bases and J shed 8 bases, with 11 bases lying between them. This CDR3 region has 13 residues. The CDR3 here is CASSLGRVVGYTF. DNA for the CDR3: TGTGCCAGCAGCTTGGGCAGGGTAGTGGGCTACACCTTC.

V and J are TRBV7-2 and TRBJ2-1; D unclear. V lost 2 bases, J lost 5 bases, and 10 bases lay in between. Germline V gene lookup returns CDR1 SGHTA and CDR2 FQGNSA. The CDR3 covers 14 residues. This chain's CDR3 is CASSLQQLDNEQFF. The CDR3 DNA follows: TGTGCCAGCAGCTTACAGCAGCTAGACAATGAGCAGTTCTTC.

The chain has TRBV2 and TRBJ2-3; tentative D call: TRBD1 (6 bases). This CDR3 contains 15 residues. Trimming left V 10 bases short and J 0 bases short, with 17 bases between. Germline V gives CDR1 SNHLY, CDR2 FYNNEI. Here the CDR3 reads CATQIDRSSTDTQYF. CDR3 DNA: TGTGCCACCCAAATTGACAGGAGTAGCACAGATACGCAGTATTTT.

V is TRBV12-5 and J is TRBJ2-3, with D perhaps matching TRBD1 (5 bases). The V and J ends lost 1 base and 0 bases respectively, with 5 bases between them. Germline CDR1 is LGHNT and CDR2 is FRNRAP. This CDR3 contains 14 residues. In DNA form, the CDR3 reads TGTGCTAGTGGTTTGGGACAGAGCACAGATACGCAGTATTTT. It codes for CASGLGQSTDTQYF. The full variable domain, rest sourced from reference TRBV12-5 and TRBJ2-3, is DARVTQTPRHKVTEMGQEVTMRCQPILGHNTVFWYRQTMMQGLELLAYFRNRAPLDDSGMPKDRFSAEMPDATLATLKIQPSEPRDSAVYFCASGLGQSTDTQYFGPGTRLTVL.

V is TRBV6-4 and J is TRBJ2-3, with D perhaps TRBD2 (7 bases). This CDR3 contains 16 residues. Trimming took off 6 bases at V and 3 bases at J, with 19 bases between the two ends. Germline V gene lookup returns CDR1 MRHNA and CDR2 SNTAGT. The CDR3 region has the DNA TGTGCCAGCAGACACCGGGGGGCAAATCGGACAGATACGCAGTATTTT. It codes for CASRHRGANRTDTQYF.

This clone has a handful of counts. V gene TRBV28 combines with J gene TRBJ1-2; D possibly corresponds to TRBD1 (5 bases). The germline V and J ends were trimmed by 1 base and 2 bases, with 8 bases remaining between them. The length of the CDR3 is 14 residues. Germline V gene lookup returns CDR1 MDHEN and CDR2 SYDVKM. The CDR3 DNA sequence: TGTGCCAGCAGTTTATCTGCAGGGAACTATGGCTACACCTTC. Its protein product is CASSLSAGNYGYTF.

The CDR3 sequence: CASSIPGGTGELFF. The DNA of the CDR3 is TGTGCCAGTAGTATACCCGGCGGGACCGGGGAGCTGTTTTTT. The chain has TRBV19 and TRBJ2-2, with D perhaps matching TRBD2 (5 bases). Germline values: CDR1 LNHDA, CDR2 SQIVND (reference sequence). Trimming took off 2 bases at V and 5 bases at J, with 9 bases between the two ends. This CDR3 has 14 residues. The whole variable domain, remainder taken from reference TRBV19 and TRBJ2-2, is DGGITQSPKYLFRKEGQNVTLSCEQNLNHDAMYWYRQDPGQGLRLIYYSQIVNDFQKGDIAEGYSVSREKKESFPLTVTSAQKNPTAFYLCASSIPGGTGELFFGEGSRLTVL.

This clone was seen more than once but under ten times. The chain's CDR3 is CASGPKGARGETQYF. In DNA form, the CDR3 reads TGTGCTAGTGGTCCGAAAGGGGCGCGGGGAGAGACCCAGTACTTC. The V gene is TRBV12-5, the J gene TRBJ2-5, with D tentatively TRBD2 (6 bases). In germline, CDR1 is LGHNT, CDR2 FRNRAP. V lost 5 bases and J 4 bases, leaving 17 bases between the germline ends. The CDR3 is made up of 15 amino acids. Full variable domain (remainder filled in from reference TRBV12-5 and TRBJ2-5): DARVTQTPRHKVTEMGQEVTMRCQPILGHNTVFWYRQTMMQGLELLAYFRNRAPLDDSGMPKDRFSAEMPDATLATLKIQPSEPRDSAVYFCASGPKGARGETQYFGPGTRLLVL.

For the CDR3, the DNA is TGTGCCAGCAGCCCTCGGACCAGGGCCGACTATGGCTACACCTTC. Encoded protein: CASSPRTRADYGYTF. The V call is TRBV11-2, the J call TRBJ1-2; weak D call: TRBD1 (5 bases). CDR3 length: 15 amino acids. V was pared by 5 bases and J by 3 bases, with 16 bases between. CDR1 and CDR2 from the germline V gene are SGHAT and FQNNGV.

V and J are TRBV27 and TRBJ2-1; the D gene is possibly TRBD1 (6 bases). CDR3 length: 13 amino acids. The V end was cut by 6 bases, the J end by 3 bases, with 9 bases between. Germline V gives CDR1 MNHEY, CDR2 SMNVEV (reference sequence). The CDR3 nucleotides are TGTGCCAGCAGAGGGGACAACTACAATGAGCAGTTCTTC. Residues: CASRGDNYNEQFF.

The J gene is TRBJ1-2, the V gene TRBV27; 7 bases line up with TRBD1. With V trimmed by 6 bases and J by 4 bases, 11 bases remained unmatched. CDR1 and CDR2 (germline): MNHEY, SMNVEV (reference sequence). This CDR3 is built from 15 residues. CDR3 nucleotide sequence: TGTGCCAGCAGATACGCACGGGGACAGTCCTATGGCTACACCTTC. Protein sequence: CASRYARGQSYGYTF.

The rearrangement links TRBV5-8 to TRBJ2-3; TRBD1 matches at 10 bases. Germline values: CDR1 SGHTS, CDR2 YDEGEE. There are 15 residues in the CDR3. V lost 4 bases to trimming and J lost 4 bases; unmatched junction nucleotides: 6. The CDR3 region has the DNA TGTGCCAGCAGCCCCAGACAGGGGGCGTCAGATACGCAGTATTTT. Its protein product is CASSPRQGASDTQYF.

The V and J genes are TRBV20-1 and TRBJ2-7; D not certain. V dropped 3 bases and J dropped 4 bases, with 10 bases sitting between them. The CDR3 runs 12 residues. Germline loops: CDR1 DFQATT, CDR2 SNEGSKA (reference sequence). The CDR3 sequence: CSASMTEYEQYF. For the CDR3, the DNA is TGCAGTGCTAGTATGACGGAGTACGAGCAGTACTTC.

The chain has TRBV18 and TRBJ1-1, with a tentative D call TRBD1 (5 bases). Trimming took 3 bases from V and 2 from J, leaving 13 bases between them. There are 15 residues in the CDR3. CDR1 KGHSH and CDR2 LQKENI come from the germline V gene. CDR3 amino acids: CASSPGHGRNTEAFF. In nucleotides, the CDR3 is TGTGCCAGCTCACCCGGACACGGAAGAAACACTGAAGCTTTCTTT. Filled out from reference TRBV18 and TRBJ1-1, the complete variable domain reads NAGVMQNPRHLVRRRGQEARLRCSPMKGHSHVYWYRQLPEEGLKFMVYLQKENIIDESGMPKERFSAEFPKEGPSILRIQQVVRGDSAAYFCASSPGHGRNTEAFFGQGTRLTVV.

The chain recombines TRBV6-1 with TRBJ1-3; TRBD1 aligns across 8 bases. The CDR3 has 15 residues. Germline V lookup: CDR1 MNHNS, CDR2 SASEGT. J lost 0 bases, V lost 3 bases, and 1 base had no gene match. The CDR3 DNA is TGTGCCAGCAGTGACGGACAGGGCTCTGGAAACACCATATATTTT. Amino acids: CASSDGQGSGNTIYF.

This chain uses TRBV3-1 (or the pseudogene TRBV3-2) with TRBJ2-5, with D possibly TRBD1 on 6 matching bases. The CDR3 is made up of 15 amino acids. CDR1 is LGHDT and CDR2 is YNNKEL in the germline V gene (reference sequence). Trimming shortened V by 0 bases and J by 4 bases, and 12 bases separated the two germline ends. In DNA form, the CDR3 reads TGTGCCAGCAGCCAAGAAGGAACAGGGAGAGAGACCCAGTACTTC. Its protein is CASSQEGTGRETQYF.

This clone was counted once. The genes are TRBV3-1 (or the pseudogene TRBV3-2) and TRBJ2-3, with 8 positions matching TRBD2. Germline loops: CDR1 LGHDT, CDR2 YNNKEL (reference sequence). The CDR3 runs 15 residues. V lost 5 bases and J lost 6; bases outside the gene matches: 10. The CDR3: CASSSLRGGTDTQYF. DNA of the CDR3: TGTGCCAGCAGCTCCCTACGGGGGGGTACGGATACGCAGTATTTT.

V and J are TRBV9 and TRBJ2-7, with a tentative D call TRBD2 (5 bases). Germline loops: CDR1 SGDLS, CDR2 YYNGEE. This CDR3 comprises 13 residues. V lost 3 bases, J lost 0 bases, and 7 bases lay in between. The CDR3 loop is CASSGDYSYEQYF. CDR3 coding DNA: TGTGCCAGCAGCGGAGACTACTCCTACGAGCAGTACTTC.

The chain links TRBV3-1 (or the pseudogene TRBV3-2) to TRBJ2-2; D gene unclear. This CDR3 has 13 amino acids. The V end was cut by 2 bases, the J end by 7 bases, with 8 bases between. Germline V gene data show CDR1 as LGHDT and CDR2 as YNNKEL (reference sequence). CDR3 region: CASSQSYDGELFF. The CDR3 nucleotides are TGTGCCAGCAGCCAATCCTATGACGGGGAGCTGTTTTTT.

The chain joins TRBV7-6 to TRBJ1-1; 7 bases align to TRBD1. CDR3 size: 13 residues. In germline, CDR1 is SGHVS, CDR2 FNYEAQ. The V segment lost 5 bases and the J segment 4 bases; nucleotides outside the gene matches: 4. The CDR3 spells CASSAGQLTEAFF. As DNA, the CDR3 is TGTGCCAGCAGCGCGGGACAGCTCACTGAAGCTTTCTTT.

This clone was seen just once. The chain uses TRBV20-1 and TRBJ1-6; D perhaps matches TRBD1 (5 bases). The CDR3 contains 11 residues. Germline CDR1 reads DFQATT; CDR2 reads SNEGSKA (reference sequence). Trimming left V 0 bases short and J 17 bases short, with 11 bases between. CDR3 DNA: TGCAGTGCTAGAGATGGGACTCGCTTCCACTTT. This translates into CSARDGTRFHF.

The rearrangement links TRBV7-6 to TRBJ2-7, with D unclear. The CDR3 extends over 15 amino acids. CDR1 SGHVS and CDR2 FNYEAQ come from the germline V gene. With 5 bases removed from V and 0 bases from J, the gap between germline ends came to 14 bases. CDR3 nucleotides: TGTGCCAGCAGCCCCCTTTCCGCGATCTCCTACGAGCAGTACTTC. Translation: CASSPLSAISYEQYF.

This rearrangement joins TRBV5-1 to TRBJ1-2; TRBD1 is a possible D gene (6 bases). There are 16 residues in the CDR3. The germline V gene has CDR1 SGHRS and CDR2 YFSETQ. V dropped 0 bases and J dropped 7 bases, with 19 bases sitting between them. The CDR3 here is CASSLVIRTAFSGYTF. The CDR3 DNA is TGCGCCAGCAGCTTGGTGATCCGGACAGCCTTTAGTGGCTACACCTTC.

The CDR3 region is CASSPAYRGEMNTEAFF. As DNA, the CDR3 is TGTGCCAGCAGCCCAGCGTACAGGGGGGAAATGAACACTGAAGCTTTCTTT. The chain links TRBV3-1 (or the pseudogene TRBV3-2) to TRBJ1-1, with TRBD1 matching 8 bases. With 4 bases clipped from V and 0 bases from J, the junction kept 10 bases outside the gene matches. In germline, CDR1 is LGHDT, CDR2 YNNKEL (reference sequence). The CDR3 has 17 residues.

This chain connects TRBV6-2 or TRBV6-3 to TRBJ2-3; 8 bases fit TRBD1. This CDR3 is 13 amino acids long. The V segment lost 6 bases and the J segment 6 bases; nucleotides outside the gene matches: 5. The germline gives CDR1 MNHEY, CDR2 SVGEGT. This chain's CDR3 is CASSLDRADTQYF. The CDR3 bases are TGTGCCAGCAGCCTGGACAGGGCGGATACGCAGTATTTT.

The chain is built from TRBV4-2 and TRBJ1-4; D is unresolved. Looked up from germline, CDR1 is LGHNA and CDR2 is YNFKEQ. The CDR3 runs to 14 residues. The V end was cut by 1 base, the J end by 4 bases, with 7 bases between. The CDR3 loop is CASSQVSYNEKLFF. The CDR3 bases are TGTGCCAGCAGCCAAGTGAGCTATAATGAAAAACTGTTTTTT.